Following are 17 T cell receptor beta chains from one sample sequenced in a study of CD8+ T cells in alopecia areata. Treatment indicated: oral pan-JAK inhibitor, 5-10 mg twice daily. Investigators isolated RNA and reverse transcribed it into cDNA to act as the sequencing template. TCRdb keeps only in-frame clones here, not all; method: immunoSEQ multiplex PCR. The sample holds approximately 210,000 clones, just over 65% seen once. The source was CD4+ T cells sorted from blood, collected around week 44, from a patient treated with tofacitinib. These receptors were obtained from a human donor with alopecia areata.

The chain uses TRBV10-2 and TRBJ2-3; D gene unclear. CDR3 length: 10 amino acids. V was shortened by 10 bases and J by 8 bases, with 10 bases between the two germline ends. The V gene's germline CDR1 is WSHSY and CDR2 SAAADI. Written as DNA, the CDR3 is TGCGCCACCAAGGACGGTACGCAGTATTTT. Translated: CATKDGTQYF.

V gene TRBV4-3 combines with J gene TRBJ1-2; D may be TRBD1 (6 bases). V gave up 1 base and J gave up 2 bases, with 17 bases separating them. Germline CDR1 LGHNA, CDR2 YSLEER. The CDR3 runs 17 residues. The CDR3 DNA reads TGCGCCAGCAGCCAAGCCCGACAGGTCTCACCGAACTATGGCTACACCTTC. Translating gives CASSQARQVSPNYGYTF.

A single count supports this clone. This sequence joins TRBV7-9 and TRBJ2-6; the D gene is possibly TRBD2 (5 bases). The CDR3 totals 16 residues. Trimming left V 2 bases short and J 1 base short, with 9 bases between. Germline V lookup: CDR1 SEHNR, CDR2 FQNEAQ (reference sequence). This CDR3 reads CASSLFPGSGANVLTF. CDR3 bases: TGTGCCAGCAGCTTATTTCCGGGGTCTGGGGCCAACGTCCTGACTTTC.

This clone was seen more than once but under ten times. The V gene is TRBV28, the J gene TRBJ2-3; 12 nucleotides align to TRBD2. The CDR3 runs 17 residues. The junction had 5 bases not matched to a gene; V was cut back by 3 bases and J by 1 base. Looked up from germline, CDR1 is MDHEN and CDR2 is SYDVKM. CDR3 sequence: CASSFPTSGGRTDTQYF. As DNA, the CDR3 is TGTGCCAGCAGTTTCCCGACTAGCGGGGGACGCACAGATACGCAGTATTTT.

The V and J genes are TRBV5-1 and TRBJ2-7; 11 bases map to TRBD2. The CDR3 is made up of 16 amino acids. V lost 0 bases, J lost 2 bases, and 4 bases stayed unmatched. Per germline, CDR1 SGHRS and CDR2 YFSETQ. The CDR3 sequence is CASSLAFSGGAYEQYF. DNA for the CDR3: TGCGCCAGCAGCTTGGCCTTTAGCGGGGGGGCCTACGAGCAGTACTTC.

This chain joins TRBV29-1 and TRBJ1-5; a weak D match, TRBD1 (5 bases). V shed 4 bases and J shed 6 bases, with 13 bases lying between them. CDR1 and CDR2 (germline): SQVTM, ANQGSEA. The CDR3 covers 13 residues. The CDR3 nucleotides are TGCAGCGTTGGAGTCGGGGGAAGTCAGCCCCAGCATTTT. Translation: CSVGVGGSQPQHF.

This clone occurred a few times. The chain links TRBV27 to TRBJ2-7; 8 bases align to TRBD1. The CDR3 covers 16 residues. Germline assignment: CDR1 MNHEY and CDR2 SMNVEV (reference sequence). The V gene end was trimmed by 6 bases and the J gene end by 3 bases; junction bases not matched to a gene: 13. The CDR3 coding sequence is TGTGCCAGCAGCTTAGCCGACAGGGGAAGAGACTACGAGCAGTACTTC. Amino acids: CASSLADRGRDYEQYF.

This clone was detected many times. This rearrangement joins TRBV9 to TRBJ1-5; TRBD1 is a possible D gene (5 bases). Germline CDR1 and CDR2: SGDLS and YYNGEE. Trimming shortened V by 4 bases and J by 3 bases, and 14 bases separated the two germline ends. The CDR3 contains 15 residues. DNA for the CDR3: TGTGCCAGCAGCTCCTCCGGAGGGGACAATCAGCCCCAGCATTTT. Translation: CASSSSGGDNQPQHF.

The CDR3, as DNA: TGTGCCAGCAGCCAAAAGGTTAGCGATGAGCAGTTCTTC. This translates into CASSQKVSDEQFF. The genes are TRBV11-3 and TRBJ2-1; D perhaps matches TRBD2 (5 bases). Germline V gene data show CDR1 as SGHNT and CDR2 as YENEEA. V was shortened by 5 bases and J by 8 bases, with 13 bases between the two germline ends. The CDR3 contains 13 residues.

This clone was observed once. This chain links TRBV7-6 with TRBJ1-1, with a tentative D call TRBD1 (6 bases). In germline, CDR1 is SGHVS, CDR2 FNYEAQ. Trimming pared 5 bases from V and 7 bases from J, leaving 17 bases between. The CDR3 contains 14 residues. The CDR3 DNA reads TGTGCCAGCAGCCCGGGACAAGGACGCAATGAAGCTTTCTTT. Translation gives CASSPGQGRNEAFF.

This chain uses TRBV5-6 with TRBJ2-7; the D gene could be TRBD1 or TRBD2 (5 bases each). This CDR3 comprises 15 residues. V shed 4 bases and J shed 3 bases, with 17 bases lying between them. Germline CDR1 is SGHDT and CDR2 is YYEEEE. The CDR3 coding sequence is TGTGCCAGCAGCCCCGGGACCCTGGTTGGCTACGAGCAGTACTTC. It specifies CASSPGTLVGYEQYF.

The rearrangement joins TRBV29-1 to TRBJ1-2; TRBD1 might be the D (6 bases). CDR1 is SQVTM and CDR2 is ANQGSEA in the germline V gene. Trimming left V 3 bases short and J 4 bases short, with 15 bases between. The CDR3 covers 14 residues. In nucleotides, the CDR3 is TGCAGCGTTGACGGGGGGGCGCAGAGCTATGGCTACACCTTC. Its protein is CSVDGGAQSYGYTF.

The V call is TRBV4-3, the J call TRBJ2-5, with D uncertain. Trimming removed 1 base from V and 5 bases from J, with 8 bases in between. Germline loops: CDR1 LGHNA, CDR2 YSLEER. The CDR3 sequence is 13 residues long. The DNA for the CDR3 is TGCGCCAGCAGCCAAGGGGTGAGGGAGACCCAGTACTTC. This encodes CASSQGVRETQYF.

This clone appeared a few times. The chain carries TRBV12-5 and TRBJ2-7, with D perhaps being TRBD1 or TRBD2 (6 bases each). CDR3 length equals 13 residues. V lost 6 bases and J 7 bases, leaving 16 bases between the germline ends. Germline V lookup: CDR1 LGHNT, CDR2 FRNRAP. The CDR3 protein is CASGRDNLSEQYF. Here the CDR3 DNA reads TGTGCTAGTGGGCGGGACAATTTATCGGAGCAGTACTTC.

This rearrangement joins TRBV7-6 to TRBJ2-5; TRBD2 is a possible D gene (5 bases). CDR3 length: 15 residues. V was clipped by 4 bases and J by 4 bases, with 16 bases between them. Germline values: CDR1 SGHVS, CDR2 FNYEAQ. The DNA for the CDR3 is TGTGCCAGCAGCTCCGACGTACGTGAGGGAGAGACCCAGTACTTC. It translates to CASSSDVREGETQYF.

The chain uses TRBV7-2 and TRBJ1-1; 7 bases line up with TRBD1. Germline CDR1 is SGHTA and CDR2 is FQGNSA. With 5 bases clipped from V and 6 bases from J, the junction kept 9 bases outside the gene matches. The CDR3 is 14 residues long. In DNA, the CDR3 is TGTGCCAGCAGCCGACCAAGACAGGGCCCTGAAGCTTTCTTT. This codes for CASSRPRQGPEAFF.

CDR3 region: CASIPFSSTQYF. CDR3 nucleotides: TGTGCCAGCATCCCCTTTAGTAGTACGCAGTATTTT. The V gene is TRBV7-9, the J gene TRBJ2-3; D unclear. Per germline, CDR1 SEHNR and CDR2 FQNEAQ (reference sequence). The CDR3 has 12 amino acids. The V end was cut by 7 bases, the J end by 8 bases, with 13 bases between.